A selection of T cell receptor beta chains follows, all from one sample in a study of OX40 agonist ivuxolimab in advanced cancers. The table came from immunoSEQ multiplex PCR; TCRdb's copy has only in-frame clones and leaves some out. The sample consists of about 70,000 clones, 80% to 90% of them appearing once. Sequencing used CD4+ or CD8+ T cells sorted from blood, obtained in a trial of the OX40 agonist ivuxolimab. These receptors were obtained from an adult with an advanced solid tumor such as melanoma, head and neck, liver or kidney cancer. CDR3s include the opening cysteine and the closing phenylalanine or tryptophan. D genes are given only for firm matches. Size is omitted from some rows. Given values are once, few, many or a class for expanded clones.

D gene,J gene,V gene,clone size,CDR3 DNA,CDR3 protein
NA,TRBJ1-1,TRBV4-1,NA,TGCGCCAGCAGCCAACGGGCCCTGAACACTGAAGCTTTCTTT,CASSQRALNTEAFF
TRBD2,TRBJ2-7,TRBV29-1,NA,TGCAGCGTCACCCCGGGTGGGGGGGCCTACGAGCAGTACTTC,CSVTPGGGAYEQYF
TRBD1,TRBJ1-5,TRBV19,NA,TGTGCCAGTAAGCCAGGGGGAGATTTTCACCAGCCCCAGCATTTT,CASKPGGDFHQPQHF
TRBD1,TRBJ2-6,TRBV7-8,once,TGTGCCAGCAGCTCAGGGGGTCCCGGGGCCAACGTCCTGACTTTC,CASSSGGPGANVLTF
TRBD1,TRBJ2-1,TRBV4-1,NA,TGCGCCAGCAGCCACAGACAGGGCTTCTACAATGAGCAGTTCTTC,CASSHRQGFYNEQFF
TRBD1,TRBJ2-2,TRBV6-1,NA,TGTGCCAGCAGCCCGGGGACAGGAGGGACCGGGGAGCTGTTTTTT,CASSPGTGGTGELFF
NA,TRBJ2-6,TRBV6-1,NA,TGTGCCAGCAGTGTGGCAGAGTCTGGGGCCAACGTCCTGACTTTC,CASSVAESGANVLTF
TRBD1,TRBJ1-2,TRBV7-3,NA,TGTGCCAGCAGCCTTACCGGGACAGGCGGCTACACCTTC,CASSLTGTGGYTF
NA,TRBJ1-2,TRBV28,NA,TGTGCCAGCAGTTCGACAGACCGAAACTATGGCTACACCTTC,CASSSTDRNYGYTF
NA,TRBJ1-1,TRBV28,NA,TGTGCCAGCAGTTTATATGGGTATGAAGCTTTCTTT,CASSLYGYEAFF
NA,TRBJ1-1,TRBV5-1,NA,TGCGCCAGCAGCTCCCTCGAAAGTAAGCGCTCTGAAGCTTTCTTT,CASSSLESKRSEAFF
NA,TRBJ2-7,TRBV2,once,TGTGCCAGCACGTCCATCTACGAGCAGTACTTC,CASTSIYEQYF
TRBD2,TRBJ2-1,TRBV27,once,TGTGCCAGCAGTCCCCCCACTAGCGGGATGTTCGAGCAGTTCTTC,CASSPPTSGMFEQFF
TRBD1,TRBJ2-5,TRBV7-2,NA,TGTGCCAGCAGCTCTAACCGACAGGGCCGTGGGGAGACCCAGTACTTC,CASSSNRQGRGETQYF
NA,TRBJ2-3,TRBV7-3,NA,TGTGCCAGCAGCTTAAATTTTCCAGATACGCAGTATTTT,CASSLNFPDTQYF
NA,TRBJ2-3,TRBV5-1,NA,TGCGCCAGCAGCTTGTTCGGGGCTTACACAGATACGCAGTATTTT,CASSLFGAYTDTQYF
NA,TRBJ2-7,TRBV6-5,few,TGTGCCAGCAGTGACAGGAATTCCTACGAGCAGTACTTC,CASSDRNSYEQYF
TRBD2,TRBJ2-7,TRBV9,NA,TGTGCCAGCAGCAGACTAGCGGGAGGGAGCTACGAGCAGTACTTC,CASSRLAGGSYEQYF
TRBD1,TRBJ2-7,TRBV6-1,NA,TGTGCCAGCAGTCCGACAGGGGGCAGAGACGAGCAGTACTTC,CASSPTGGRDEQYF
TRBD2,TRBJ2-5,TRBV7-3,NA,TGTGCCAGCGGGAGCGGGAGTCAAGAGACCCAGTACTTC,CASGSGSQETQYF
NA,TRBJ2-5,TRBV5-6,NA,TGTGCCAGCAGCTTGGAAAGTCTTCGGGGATTGCGGGAGACCCAGTACTTC,CASSLESLRGLRETQYF
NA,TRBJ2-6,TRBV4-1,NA,TGCGCCAGCAGCCGAAGAGAGGCTAGCGCTAACTCTGGGGCCAACGTCCTGACTTTC,CASSRREASANSGANVLTF
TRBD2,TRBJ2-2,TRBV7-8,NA,TGTGCCAGCAGCGCCCTAGCGGGGGGGGTCGGGGAGCTGTTTTTT,CASSALAGGVGELFF
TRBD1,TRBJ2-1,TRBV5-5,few,TGTGCCAGCAGCTTGGCCTTGCAGGGGGTTGACAATGAGCAGTTCTTC,CASSLALQGVDNEQFF
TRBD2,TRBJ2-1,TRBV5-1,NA,TGCGCCAGCAGCTTGGGGACTAGCGGGAGCTACAATGAGCAGTTCTTC,CASSLGTSGSYNEQFF
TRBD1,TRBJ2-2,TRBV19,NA,TGTGCCAGTAGTTCTCCCAGGACAGGGTTGGACGGGGAGCTGTTTTTT,CASSSPRTGLDGELFF
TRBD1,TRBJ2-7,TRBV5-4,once,TGTGCCAGCAGTCTTAGACAGGGAATAGACGAGCAGTACTTC,CASSLRQGIDEQYF
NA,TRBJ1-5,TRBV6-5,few,TGTGCCAGCAAAACGGGGGAGAGACAGCCCCAGCATTTT,CASKTGERQPQHF
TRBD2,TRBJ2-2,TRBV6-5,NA,TGTGCCAGCAGCCGGGGCGGGAGGGACACCGGGGAGCTGTTTTTT,CASSRGGRDTGELFF
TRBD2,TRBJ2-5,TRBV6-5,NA,TGTGCCAGCAGTTCCAGGACTAGCGGATACAAAGAGACCCAGTACTTC,CASSSRTSGYKETQYF
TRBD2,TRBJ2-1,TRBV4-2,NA,TGTGCCAGCAGCAAGCGGGGCGGGGGGATTGGTGATGAGCAGTTCTTC,CASSKRGGGIGDEQFF
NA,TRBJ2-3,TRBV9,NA,TGTGCCAGCAGCGCCATTACGGCAGGAGATACGCAGTATTTT,CASSAITAGDTQYF
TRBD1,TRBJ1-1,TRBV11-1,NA,TGTGCCAGCAGCTTAGACAGGGGGAACACTGAAGCTTTCTTT,CASSLDRGNTEAFF
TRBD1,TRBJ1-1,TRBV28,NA,TGTGCCAGCAGTTGGCAGGGGGCGGGCACTGAAGCTTTCTTT,CASSWQGAGTEAFF
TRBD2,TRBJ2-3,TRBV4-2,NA,TGTGCCAGCAGCCAAGATGAAGCGGGGATGCGAAATACGCAGTATTTT,CASSQDEAGMRNTQYF
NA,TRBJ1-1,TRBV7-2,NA,TGTGCCAGCAGCTTAGGCCTCCAGACTGAAGCTTTCTTT,CASSLGLQTEAFF
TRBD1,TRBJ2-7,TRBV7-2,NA,TGTGCCAGCAGCTCAAGGACAGGGGAGCAGTACTTC,CASSSRTGEQYF
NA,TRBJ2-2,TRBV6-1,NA,TGTGCCAGCAGGGAAACTCGCGGGGAGCTGTTTTTT,CASRETRGELFF
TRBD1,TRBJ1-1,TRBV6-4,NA,TGTGCCAGCAGCCCGGGACAGGGGGCTACTGAAGCTTTCTTT,CASSPGQGATEAFF
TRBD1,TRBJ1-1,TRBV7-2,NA,TGTGCCAGCAGCTCTCAGGGGGGAGGGAAGCATTTCTTT,CASSSQGGGKHFF
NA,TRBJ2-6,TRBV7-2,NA,TGTGCCAGCAGGGACGGCTCTGGGGCCAACGTCCTGACTTTC,CASRDGSGANVLTF
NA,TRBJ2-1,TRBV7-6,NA,TGTGCCAGCAGCTTATTGGGGGGTAGCTCCTACAATGAGCAGTTCTTC,CASSLLGGSSYNEQFF
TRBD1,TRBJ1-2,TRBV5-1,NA,TGCGCCAGCAGCCCGGACAGGGGAAAGGATGGCTACACCTTC,CASSPDRGKDGYTF
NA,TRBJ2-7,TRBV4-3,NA,TGCGCCAGCAGCCAAATTTCCGGGGAGGCAAGCTACGAGCAGTACTTC,CASSQISGEASYEQYF
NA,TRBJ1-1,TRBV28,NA,TGTGCCAGTTCGGAGGTGGCTGAAGCTTTCTTT,CASSEVAEAFF
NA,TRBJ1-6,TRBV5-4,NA,TGTGCCAGCAGCTGGACCCCCCAGAATTCACCCCTCCACTTT,CASSWTPQNSPLHF
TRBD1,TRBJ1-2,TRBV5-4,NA,TGTGCCAGCAGCACATCCGGGACAGGTGATGGCTACACCTTC,CASSTSGTGDGYTF
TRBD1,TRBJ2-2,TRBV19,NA,TGTGCCAGTACTCGGACAGGGGGGTGGACCGGGGAGCTGTTTTTT,CASTRTGGWTGELFF
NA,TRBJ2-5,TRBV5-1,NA,TGCGCCAGCTCTCCCCTGGGGGGCGGCGAGACCCAGTACTTC,CASSPLGGGETQYF
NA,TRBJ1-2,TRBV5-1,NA,TGCGCCAGCAGCCCCGGGACACCCATCGGTGGCTACACCTTC,CASSPGTPIGGYTF
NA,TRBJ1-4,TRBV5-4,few,TGTGCCACCCAACAGGGAGGGACTAATGAAAAACTGTTTTTT,CATQQGGTNEKLFF
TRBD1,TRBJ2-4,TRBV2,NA,TGTGCCAGCAGCCAGACCGGGACAGGGGGTTTGAACATTCAGTACTTC,CASSQTGTGGLNIQYF